These 4 T cell receptor beta chains originate from one sample sequenced in a study of cytomegalovirus exposure and HLA in healthy donors. Method: immunoSEQ multiplex PCR; TCRdb's copy keeps in-frame clones and lacks some. This table holds 75,000 to 100,000 clones, about 96% found once. Sequencing was carried out using PBMCs. All receptors come from a man between 18 and 35 years old in good health and CMV-seronegative.

J is TRBJ1-2 and V is TRBV7-8; maybe TRBD1 (6 bases). Germline loops: CDR1 SGHVS, CDR2 FQNEAQ. CDR3 size: 15 residues. Between the trimmed V and J ends, which lost 5 bases and 1 base, there was a span of 14 bases. The CDR3 region is CASSPKGVVNYGYTF. The CDR3 DNA is TGTGCCAGCAGCCCAAAGGGGGTAGTTAACTATGGCTACACCTTC.

V and J are TRBV2 and TRBJ2-7; D is possibly TRBD2 (6 bases). Trimming removed 10 bases at V and 2 bases at J, with 18 bases between. Germline V gene sequence: CDR1 SNHLY, CDR2 FYNNEI. The CDR3 loop spans 14 amino acids. The CDR3 reads CATQRSGSPYEQYF. The CDR3 DNA is TGTGCCACCCAGAGAAGCGGGTCCCCCTACGAGCAGTACTTC.

The genes are TRBV5-1 and TRBJ2-7, with a weak D call TRBD2 (6 bases). The V gene's germline CDR1 is SGHRS and CDR2 YFSETQ. Deletions cut 4 bases from V and 4 bases from J, with 21 bases between. The CDR3 is made up of 16 amino acids. In DNA form, the CDR3 reads TGCGCCAGCAGCCCATTCCGCAGGAGGGTGCAGTACGAGCAGTACGTC. It yields the protein CASSPFRRRVQYEQYV.

The chain uses TRBV2 and TRBJ2-7; the match to TRBD2 covers 7 bases. V dropped 8 bases and J dropped 2; count of bases not matched to a gene: 3. The CDR3 runs to 12 residues. Germline V gene sequence: CDR1 SNHLY, CDR2 FYNNEI. The CDR3 is CASFGGTYEQYF. Written as DNA, the CDR3 is TGTGCCAGCTTCGGGGGGACCTACGAGCAGTACTTC.